The 32 T cell receptor beta chains below were found in one sample sequenced in a study of cytomegalovirus exposure and HLA in healthy donors. A multiplex PCR was run with 60 Vbeta primers and 13 Jbeta primers. Some clones are missing from TCRdb's copy, which holds only in-frame ones; the method was immunoSEQ multiplex PCR. The repertoire holds 110,000 or so clones, with roughly 87% as singletons. Material: PBMCs. These receptors came from a woman younger than 35 in good health and CMV-seronegative.

This clone was recorded once. The chain is built from TRBV6-5 and TRBJ1-3, with D hard to call. Per the germline V gene, CDR1 is MNHEY and CDR2 is SVGAGI. This CDR3 has 14 residues. V lost 6 bases to trimming and J lost 1 base, with 10 bases between them. The CDR3 loop is CASRRTGSGNTIYF. Written as DNA, the CDR3 is TGTGCCAGCAGGCGGACGGGATCTGGAAACACCATATATTTT.

A few counts support this clone. This sequence joins TRBV27 and TRBJ1-5, with a tentative D call TRBD1 (5 bases). Trimming took 7 bases from V and 5 from J, leaving 15 bases between them. Germline CDR1 and CDR2: MNHEY and SMNVEV (reference sequence). CDR3 length equals 14 residues. This CDR3 is CASNKEGPYQPQHF. The CDR3 nucleotides read TGTGCCAGCAACAAGGAGGGACCGTATCAGCCCCAGCATTTT.

This clone was seen more than once but under ten times. The chain combines TRBV6-5 with TRBJ1-1; 8 bases map to TRBD1. Germline V gene lookup returns CDR1 MNHEY and CDR2 SVGAGI. The CDR3 length is 15 residues. V trimming: 6 bases; J trimming: 3 bases; junction bases outside the gene matches: 9. The CDR3 bases are TGTGCCAGCAGCAGGACAGGGAGGGCGCACACTGAAGCTTTCTTT. This gives the protein CASSRTGRAHTEAFF.

This chain uses TRBV2 with TRBJ1-2; D gene unclear. V was shortened by 8 bases and J by 2 bases, with 9 bases between the two germline ends. CDR1 and CDR2 from the germline V gene are SNHLY and FYNNEI. The CDR3 spans 12 residues. CDR3 nucleotide sequence: TGTGCCAGCCTGGGGAGGAACTATGGCTACACCTTC. Amino acid sequence: CASLGRNYGYTF.

The gene calls are TRBV5-1 and TRBJ2-1, with D maybe TRBD1 (6 bases). The V gene's germline CDR1 is SGHRS and CDR2 YFSETQ. The CDR3 covers 14 residues. Trimming removed 2 bases at V and 3 bases at J, with 9 bases between. CDR3 loop: CASSFGGNYNEQFF. DNA of the CDR3: TGCGCCAGCAGCTTTGGGGGCAACTACAATGAGCAGTTCTTC.

This clone was found a few times. The chain has TRBV30 and TRBJ2-6, with a weak D call TRBD1 (5 bases). The V and J ends lost 2 bases and 0 bases respectively, with 11 bases between them. CDR3 length: 16 residues. Germline lookup yields CDR1 GTSNPN and CDR2 SVGIG (reference sequence). The CDR3 DNA sequence: TGTGCCTGGAGTACGACACAGGTCTCTGGGGCCAACGTCCTGACTTTC. The encoded protein is CAWSTTQVSGANVLTF.

The chain is built from TRBV7-6 and TRBJ2-7; D perhaps matches TRBD1 (6 bases). V gave up 2 bases and J gave up 2 bases, with 10 bases separating them. Germline V gene data show CDR1 as SGHVS and CDR2 as FNYEAQ. The CDR3 sequence is 14 residues long. The CDR3 region has the DNA TGTGCCAGCAGCTTAAACAGGGACACCTACGAGCAGTACTTC. As protein: CASSLNRDTYEQYF.

In this sample, this clone turned up once. The chain combines TRBV29-1 with TRBJ1-1; D perhaps matches TRBD1 (6 bases). Trimming stripped 4 bases from V and 6 bases from J, with 15 bases between. The V gene's germline CDR1 is SQVTM and CDR2 ANQGSEA. The CDR3 runs to 13 residues. The DNA for the CDR3 is TGCAGCGTTGGCCAGGGGAGAGGGGCTGAAGCTTTCTTT. It is translated as CSVGQGRGAEAFF.

The chain couples TRBV5-1 to TRBJ2-3, with a tentative D call TRBD1 (6 bases). Germline V gene data show CDR1 as SGHRS and CDR2 as YFSETQ. The V end lost 5 bases, the J end lost 1 base, and 11 bases lay between the germline ends. The CDR3 has 14 amino acids. The CDR3: CASRRGSGTDTQYF. CDR3 bases: TGCGCCAGCAGGAGGGGGTCGGGCACAGATACGCAGTATTTT. The variable domain in full, with the rest retrieved from reference TRBV5-1 and TRBJ2-3, is KAGVTQTPRYLIKTRGQQVTLSCSPISGHRSVSWYQQTPGQGLQFLFEYFSETQRNKGNFPGRFSGRQFSNSRSEMNVSTLELGDSALYLCASRRGSGTDTQYFGPGTRLTVL.

As DNA, the CDR3 is TGCGCCAGCAGCCAGCCCGGGACAGGGATAGAGACCCAGTACTTC. Amino acids: CASSQPGTGIETQYF. The chain links TRBV5-1 to TRBJ2-5; 9 bases match TRBD1. CDR3 size: 15 residues. V trimming: 4 bases; J trimming: 4 bases; junction bases outside the gene matches: 8. CDR1 is SGHRS, CDR2 YFSETQ, per germline.

V and J are TRBV19 and TRBJ1-1, with D possibly TRBD1 on 5 matching bases. Trimming cost V 5 bases and J 1 base, with 14 bases left between them. The CDR3 extends over 15 amino acids. Germline assignment: CDR1 LNHDA and CDR2 SQIVND (reference sequence). The chain's CDR3 is CASSSGGVRNTEAFF. The CDR3 nucleotides read TGTGCCAGTAGTTCTGGAGGGGTTCGGAACACTGAAGCTTTCTTT.

This chain uses TRBV5-1 with TRBJ2-2, with 9 nucleotides matching TRBD2. The CDR3 has 20 residues. The junction had 14 bases not matched to a gene; V was cut back by 0 bases and J by 2 bases. Germline V gives CDR1 SGHRS, CDR2 YFSETQ. The chain's CDR3 is CASSLARRSLAGHNTGELFF. In DNA form, the CDR3 reads TGCGCCAGCAGCTTGGCTCGCCGTAGCCTAGCGGGGCATAACACCGGGGAGCTGTTTTTT. The whole variable domain, remainder taken from reference TRBV5-1 and TRBJ2-2, is KAGVTQTPRYLIKTRGQQVTLSCSPISGHRSVSWYQQTPGQGLQFLFEYFSETQRNKGNFPGRFSGRQFSNSRSEMNVSTLELGDSALYLCASSLARRSLAGHNTGELFFGEGSRLTVL.

As for this clone: The sample holds other DNA sequences that translate to the same CDR3. The V and J genes are TRBV6-5 and TRBJ1-3; 9 nucleotides match TRBD1. Looked up from germline, CDR1 is MNHEY and CDR2 is SVGAGI. J lost 0 bases, V lost 0 bases, and 0 bases had no gene match. CDR3 size: 16 residues. The CDR3: CASSYSGQGSGNTIYF. DNA for the CDR3: TGTGCCAGCAGTTACTCGGGACAGGGCTCTGGAAACACCATATATTTT.

The genes are TRBV12-5 and TRBJ2-7, with a possible D match to TRBD1 (5 bases). V shed 7 bases and J shed 1 base, with 11 bases lying between them. The CDR3 runs 13 residues. Per the germline V gene, CDR1 is LGHNT and CDR2 is FRNRAP. In DNA form, the CDR3 reads TGTGCTAGTGCCAGGGATTCTTCCTACGAGCAGTACTTC. It specifies CASARDSSYEQYF.

The chain has TRBV6-5 and TRBJ1-1; no reliable D call. Trimming shortened V by 5 bases and J by 0 bases, and 13 bases separated the two germline ends. The CDR3 has 15 residues. Germline CDR1 MNHEY, CDR2 SVGAGI. The CDR3 DNA reads TGTGCCAGCAGTCCCCTTAGTGCTATGAACACTGAAGCTTTCTTT. This codes for CASSPLSAMNTEAFF.

The rearrangement uses TRBV9 and TRBJ2-7; a possible D gene is TRBD2 (5 bases). In germline, CDR1 is SGDLS, CDR2 YYNGEE. This CDR3 has 13 amino acids. With 4 bases removed from V and 0 bases from J, the gap between germline ends came to 8 bases. CDR3 DNA sequence: TGTGCCAGCAGCCCCGGGGTCTCCTACGAGCAGTACTTC. Amino acid sequence: CASSPGVSYEQYF.

The V and J genes are TRBV10-1 and TRBJ2-1; 12 bases are shared with TRBD2. Germline CDR1 is WNHNN and CDR2 is SYGVQD (reference sequence). The CDR3 sequence is 16 residues long. J lost 0 bases, V lost 7 bases, and 4 bases had no gene match. CDR3 DNA sequence: TGCGCCAGCAACAGGACTAGCGGGATCTCCTACAATGAGCAGTTCTTC. Translation: CASNRTSGISYNEQFF.

J is TRBJ1-2 and V is TRBV15, with 10 nucleotides matching TRBD1. V shed 1 base, J shed 0 bases, and the junction held 11 bases outside the gene matches. Germline values: CDR1 LNHNV, CDR2 YYDKDF (reference sequence). This CDR3 contains 19 residues. CDR3 amino acids: CATSRGRDRGPISNYGYTF. CDR3 nucleotide sequence: TGTGCCACCAGCAGAGGTCGGGACAGGGGTCCCATATCTAACTATGGCTACACCTTC.

The rearrangement links TRBV7-9 to TRBJ1-2, with D tentatively TRBD1 (6 bases). This CDR3 spans 14 amino acids. V was trimmed by 5 bases and J by 5 bases, leaving 15 bases between them. Germline V gene data show CDR1 as SEHNR and CDR2 as FQNEAQ (reference sequence). The CDR3 sequence: CASSLLAGEYGYTF. For the CDR3, the DNA is TGTGCCAGCAGCCTCCTGGCAGGGGAGTATGGCTACACCTTC. The variable domain in full, completed from reference TRBV7-9 and TRBJ1-2, reads DTGVSQNPRHKITKRGQNVTFRCDPISEHNRLYWYRQTLGQGPEFLTYFQNEAQLEKSRLLSDRFSAERPKGSFSTLEIQRTEQGDSAMYLCASSLLAGEYGYTFGSGTRLTVV.

V and J are TRBV7-2 and TRBJ2-2; D is perhaps TRBD1 (5 bases). Germline V gives CDR1 SGHTA, CDR2 FQGNSA. The CDR3 extends over 15 amino acids. Trimming took off 6 bases at V and 0 bases at J, with 11 bases between the two ends. In DNA form, the CDR3 reads TGTGCCAGCAGTCGGACACTAACGAACACCGGGGAGCTGTTTTTT. Protein product: CASSRTLTNTGELFF.

This chain joins TRBV6-5 and TRBJ1-2; TRBD1 matches 8 bases. Germline values: CDR1 MNHEY, CDR2 SVGAGI. The CDR3 extends over 13 amino acids. V trimming: 4 bases; J trimming: 6 bases; junction bases outside the gene matches: 4. CDR3 in amino acids: CASSWTGQDGYTF. The CDR3 DNA is TGTGCCAGCAGTTGGACAGGGCAGGATGGCTACACCTTC.

The chain recombines TRBV2 with TRBJ2-7, with TRBD2 identical over 10 bases. The CDR3 totals 15 residues. Germline lookup yields CDR1 SNHLY and CDR2 FYNNEI. The J segment lost 4 bases and the V segment lost 11 bases, leaving 14 bases of the junction unmatched. The CDR3: CAFTRRLAGVYEQYF. CDR3 in DNA: TGTGCCTTCACCCGTAGGCTAGCGGGAGTGTACGAGCAGTACTTC.

The chain joins TRBV2 to TRBJ1-1; D is possibly TRBD1 (6 bases). The germline V gene encodes CDR1 SNHLY and CDR2 FYNNEI. The CDR3 is 12 amino acids. Trimming pared 10 bases from V and 2 bases from J, leaving 11 bases between. The CDR3 spells CATWTVNTEAFF. CDR3 DNA sequence: TGTGCCACCTGGACAGTCAACACTGAAGCTTTCTTT.

The V call is TRBV4-2, the J call TRBJ2-7; TRBD1 matches at 8 bases. The germline CDR1 and CDR2 sequences are LGHNA and YNFKEQ. This CDR3 spans 20 amino acids. Trimming at V came to 4 bases and at J to 2 bases, leaving 22 bases not matched to a gene. CDR3 nucleotides: TGTGCCAGCAGCCCGGTGTTGAGGGGAACCTCAGGGGGCAGGACCTACGAGCAGTACTTC. Translation gives CASSPVLRGTSGGRTYEQYF.

V usage is TRBV5-1 and J usage is TRBJ2-2, with 8 bases identical to TRBD2. V lost 1 base, J lost 5 bases, and 7 bases stayed unmatched. The CDR3 contains 16 residues. Germline V CDR1 and CDR2: SGHRS, YFSETQ. The CDR3 loop is CASSLLLAGRTGELFF. The CDR3 nucleotides are TGCGCCAGCAGCTTGCTCTTAGCGGGAAGAACCGGGGAGCTGTTTTTT.

In its sample, this clone was seen once. The chain links TRBV2 to TRBJ2-6; D is unclear. CDR3 length equals 15 residues. CDR1 and CDR2 (germline): SNHLY, FYNNEI. V was clipped by 5 bases and J by 0 bases, with 8 bases between them. The CDR3 protein is CASSKQSSGANVLTF. CDR3 sequence (DNA): TGTGCCAGCAGTAAACAGAGCTCTGGGGCCAACGTCCTGACTTTC. The full variable domain, in which reference TRBV2 and TRBJ2-6 provide the parts outside the CDR3, is EPEVTQTPSHQVTQMGQEVILRCVPISNHLYFYWYRQILGQKVEFLVSFYNNEISEKSEIFDDQFSVERPDGSNFTLKIRSTKLEDSAMYFCASSKQSSGANVLTFGAGSRLTVL.

The genes are TRBV7-2 and TRBJ2-3; D ambiguous. V was trimmed by 0 bases and J by 2 bases, leaving 6 bases between them. CDR3 size: 14 residues. Germline CDR1 and CDR2: SGHTA and FQGNSA. CDR3 in DNA: TGTGCCAGCAGCTTAGCGACATCCACAGATACGCAGTATTTT. It codes for CASSLATSTDTQYF.

The chain combines TRBV5-5 with TRBJ1-5; 8 positions match TRBD1. The germline V gene has CDR1 SGHKS and CDR2 YYEKEE (reference sequence). J lost 9 bases, V lost 3 bases, and 14 bases had no gene match. The CDR3 extends over 16 amino acids. The CDR3 DNA follows: TGTGCCAGCAGCTCTCCCCGGGACAGGCTACGGAGGCCCCAGCATTTT. This translates into CASSSPRDRLRRPQHF.

Concerning this clone: An end of the junction differs from the germline gene, which may be a read error. This chain connects TRBV7-7 to TRBJ2-5; tentative D call: TRBD2 (5 bases). The germline V gene has CDR1 SSHAT and CDR2 FNYEAQ (reference sequence). This CDR3 is built from 14 residues. This chain's CDR3 is CASSLDLQRETQYF. In nucleotides, the CDR3 is TGTGCTAGCAGCTTAGATCTCCAGCGGGAGACCCAGTACTTC.

This clone was counted a single time. The gene calls are TRBV5-1 and TRBJ1-2, with 9 bases matching TRBD1. CDR3 length: 18 residues. After removal of 4 bases from V and 2 bases from J, the junction contained 15 bases not matched to a gene. Germline V lookup: CDR1 SGHRS, CDR2 YFSETQ. CDR3 region: CASSTHSPGTGLNYGYTF. CDR3 bases: TGCGCCAGCAGCACCCACTCACCCGGGACAGGGTTGAACTATGGCTACACCTTC. Based on the CDR3 plus reference TRBV5-1 and TRBJ1-2, the full variable domain is KAGVTQTPRYLIKTRGQQVTLSCSPISGHRSVSWYQQTPGQGLQFLFEYFSETQRNKGNFPGRFSGRQFSNSRSEMNVSTLELGDSALYLCASSTHSPGTGLNYGYTFGSGTRLTVV.

The chain employs TRBV5-6 and TRBJ1-5; D perhaps matches TRBD1 (5 bases). Per the germline V gene, CDR1 is SGHDT and CDR2 is YYEEEE. Trimming cost V 2 bases and J 3 bases, with 12 bases left between them. The CDR3 is 15 amino acids. As DNA, the CDR3 is TGTGCCAGCAGCTTCGGGGGGGTTAACAATCAGCCCCAGCATTTT. Translating gives CASSFGGVNNQPQHF.

V is TRBV27 and J is TRBJ1-3, with 8 bases aligning to TRBD1. CDR1 MNHEY and CDR2 SMNVEV come from the germline V gene (reference sequence). J lost 4 bases, V lost 10 bases, and 3 bases had no gene match. CDR3 length: 12 amino acids. The DNA for the CDR3 is TGTGCCACCGGGACAGGCGGAAACACCATATATTTT. Its protein product is CATGTGGNTIYF.